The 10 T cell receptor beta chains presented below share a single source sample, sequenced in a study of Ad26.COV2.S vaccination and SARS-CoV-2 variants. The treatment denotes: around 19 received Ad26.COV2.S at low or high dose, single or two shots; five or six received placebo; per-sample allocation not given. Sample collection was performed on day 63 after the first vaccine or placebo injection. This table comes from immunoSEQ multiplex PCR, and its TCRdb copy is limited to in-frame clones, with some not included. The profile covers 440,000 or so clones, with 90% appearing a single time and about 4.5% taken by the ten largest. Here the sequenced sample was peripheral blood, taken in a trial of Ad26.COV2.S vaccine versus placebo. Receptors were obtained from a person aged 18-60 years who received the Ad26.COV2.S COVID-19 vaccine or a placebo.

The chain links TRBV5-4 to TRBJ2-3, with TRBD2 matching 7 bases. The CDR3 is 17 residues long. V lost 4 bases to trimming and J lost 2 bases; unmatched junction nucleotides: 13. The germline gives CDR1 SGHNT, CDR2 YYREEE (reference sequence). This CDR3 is CASSPPGRASDTDTQYF. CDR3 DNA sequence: TGTGCCAGCAGCCCCCCGGGGAGGGCATCTGACACAGATACGCAGTATTTT.

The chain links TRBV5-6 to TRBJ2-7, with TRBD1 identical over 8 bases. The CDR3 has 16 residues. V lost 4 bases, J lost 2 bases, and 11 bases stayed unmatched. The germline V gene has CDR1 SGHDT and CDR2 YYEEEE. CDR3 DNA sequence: TGTGCCAGCAGCGGCCTTGCCGGACAGGGAGCCTACGAGCAGTACTTC. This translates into CASSGLAGQGAYEQYF.

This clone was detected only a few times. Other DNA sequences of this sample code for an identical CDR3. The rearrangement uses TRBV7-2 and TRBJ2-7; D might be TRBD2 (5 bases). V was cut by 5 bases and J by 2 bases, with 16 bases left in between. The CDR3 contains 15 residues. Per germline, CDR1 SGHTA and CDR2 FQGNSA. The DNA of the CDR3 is TGTGCCAGCAGCCTAGGACGGGGATTTCCCTACGAGCAGTACTTC. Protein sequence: CASSLGRGFPYEQYF.

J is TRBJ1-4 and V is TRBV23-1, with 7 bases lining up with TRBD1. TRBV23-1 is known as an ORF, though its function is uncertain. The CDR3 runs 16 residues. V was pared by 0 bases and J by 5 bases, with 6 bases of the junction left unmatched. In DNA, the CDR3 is TGCGCCAGCAGTCAATCGGGGGACAGCAAAAATGAAAAACTGTTTTTT. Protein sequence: CASSQSGDSKNEKLFF.

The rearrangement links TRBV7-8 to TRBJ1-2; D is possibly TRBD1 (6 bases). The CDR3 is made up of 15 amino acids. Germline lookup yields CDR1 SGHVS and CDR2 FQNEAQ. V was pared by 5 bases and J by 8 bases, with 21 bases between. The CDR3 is CASSKDRDMGSGYTF. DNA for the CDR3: TGTGCCAGCAGCAAGGACCGGGACATGGGCTCGGGCTACACCTTC.

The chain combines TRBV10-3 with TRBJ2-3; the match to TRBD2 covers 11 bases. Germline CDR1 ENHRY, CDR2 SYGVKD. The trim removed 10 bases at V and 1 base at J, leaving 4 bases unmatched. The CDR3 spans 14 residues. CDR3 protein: CATLAGGRTDTQYF. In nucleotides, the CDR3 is TGTGCCACTTTAGCGGGAGGGCGCACAGATACGCAGTATTTT.

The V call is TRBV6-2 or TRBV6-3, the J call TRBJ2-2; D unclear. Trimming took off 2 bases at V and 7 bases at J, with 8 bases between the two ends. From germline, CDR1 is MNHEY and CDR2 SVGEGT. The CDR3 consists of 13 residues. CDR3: CASSYVWGGELFF. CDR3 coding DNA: TGTGCCAGCAGTTACGTTTGGGGCGGGGAGCTGTTTTTT.

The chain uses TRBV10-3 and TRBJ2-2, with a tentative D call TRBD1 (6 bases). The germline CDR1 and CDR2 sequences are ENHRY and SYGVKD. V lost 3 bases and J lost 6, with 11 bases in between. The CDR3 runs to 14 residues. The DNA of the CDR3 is TGTGCCATCAGTGACAGGGGCCCCTCCGGGGAGCTGTTTTTT. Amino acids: CAISDRGPSGELFF.

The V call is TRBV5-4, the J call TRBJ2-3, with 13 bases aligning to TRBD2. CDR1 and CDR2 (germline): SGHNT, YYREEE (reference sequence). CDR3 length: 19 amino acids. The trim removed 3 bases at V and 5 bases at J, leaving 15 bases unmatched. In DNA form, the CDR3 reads TGTGCCAGCAGCTACGGACTAGCGGGAGTTAGATTGGTGGGAGATACGCAGTATTTT. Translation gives CASSYGLAGVRLVGDTQYF.

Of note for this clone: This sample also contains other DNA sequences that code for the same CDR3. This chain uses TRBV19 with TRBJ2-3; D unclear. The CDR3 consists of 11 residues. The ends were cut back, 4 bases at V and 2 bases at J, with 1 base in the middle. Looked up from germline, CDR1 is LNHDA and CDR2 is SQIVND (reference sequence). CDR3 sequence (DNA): TGTGCCAGTAGTAACACAGATACGCAGTATTTT. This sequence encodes CASSNTDTQYF.